This TCR beta chain was sequenced for a study of shared T cell receptors in the human thymus. Generated by immunoSEQ multiplex PCR, the TCRdb table keeps only in-frame clones and is missing some. The sample lists roughly 550,000 clones, around three quarters occurring once. CDR3 size: 18 residues. Trimming cost V 0 bases and J 5 bases; bases outside gene matches: 11. Germline V CDR1 and CDR2: MGHRA, YSYEKL. These sequences were also reported in another study, on human thymus T cells. Turning to that study: During corrective heart surgery, resections were taken, and the thymus tissue came from them.

Sequencing was performed on thymocytes. The origin of this receptor is a boy under two years old with a congenital heart defect. The rearrangement joins TRBV4-1 to TRBJ2-2, with 8 bases lining up with TRBD2. The CDR3 coding sequence is TGCGCCAGCAGCCAAGATCTTCCGGGACTAGGGACGACCGGGGAGCTGTTTTTT. Its protein is CASSQDLPGLGTTGELFF.